One T cell receptor (beta chain) is described in this entry. Its antigen is undetermined. TCRdb reprocessed the RT-PCR reads via MiXCR and lists one record per CDR3 protein. The sample holds roughly 780,000 distinct CDR3 sequences, about a fifth seen once. The germline CDR1 and CDR2 sequences are LGHNA and YNFKEQ. The trim removed 0 bases at V and 3 bases at J, leaving 4 bases unmatched. The CDR3 is 16 residues long. The data are from a study of response to subunit inactivated influenza vaccine. Findings and caveats of the study: It was the authors' suggestion that each seasonal influenza vaccination recruits few new T cells.

The sequencing used PBMCs from blood, collected around 5 days after vaccination. The chain uses TRBV4-2 and TRBJ2-2, with 7 bases that match TRBD2. The TCR sequence derives from a man aged 50-59 years who received an inactivated influenza vaccine. CDR3 nucleotide sequence: TGTGCCAGCAGCCAAGATCCTAGCGGCTACACCGGGGAGCTGTTTTTT. It is translated as CASSQDPSGYTGELFF.